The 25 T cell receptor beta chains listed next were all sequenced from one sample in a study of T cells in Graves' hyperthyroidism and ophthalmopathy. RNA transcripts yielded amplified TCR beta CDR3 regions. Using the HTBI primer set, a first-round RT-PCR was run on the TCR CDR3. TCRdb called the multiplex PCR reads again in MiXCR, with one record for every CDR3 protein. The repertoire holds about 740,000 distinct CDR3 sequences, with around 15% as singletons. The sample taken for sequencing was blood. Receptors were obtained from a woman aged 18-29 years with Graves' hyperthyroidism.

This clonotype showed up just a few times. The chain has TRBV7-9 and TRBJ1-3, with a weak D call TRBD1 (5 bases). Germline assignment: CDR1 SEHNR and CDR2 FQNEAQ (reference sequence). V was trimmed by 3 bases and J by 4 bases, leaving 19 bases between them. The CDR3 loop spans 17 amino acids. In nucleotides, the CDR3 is TGTGCCAGCAGCTTGAATCGGATGGTCGGGGACGGAAACACCATATATTTT. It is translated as CASSLNRMVGDGNTIYF. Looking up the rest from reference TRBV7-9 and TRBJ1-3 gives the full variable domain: DTGVSQNPRHKITKRGQNVTFRCDPISEHNRLYWYRQTLGQGPEFLTYFQNEAQLEKSRLLSDRFSAERPKGSFSTLEIQRTEQGDSAMYLCASSLNRMVGDGNTIYFGEGSWLTVV.

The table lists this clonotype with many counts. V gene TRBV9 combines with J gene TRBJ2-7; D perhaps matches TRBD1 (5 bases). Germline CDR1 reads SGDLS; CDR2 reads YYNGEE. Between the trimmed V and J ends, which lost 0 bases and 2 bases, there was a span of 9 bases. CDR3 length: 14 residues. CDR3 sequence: CASSVGGRAYEQYF. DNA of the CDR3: TGTGCCAGCAGCGTAGGGGGCAGGGCCTACGAGCAGTACTTC.

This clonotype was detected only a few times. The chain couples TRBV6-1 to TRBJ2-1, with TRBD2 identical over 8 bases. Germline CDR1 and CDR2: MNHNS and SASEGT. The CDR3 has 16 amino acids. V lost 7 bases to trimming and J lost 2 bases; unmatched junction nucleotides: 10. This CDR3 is CASTRTGLATYNEQFF. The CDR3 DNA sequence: TGTGCCAGCACCCGAACCGGACTAGCTACCTACAATGAGCAGTTCTTC.

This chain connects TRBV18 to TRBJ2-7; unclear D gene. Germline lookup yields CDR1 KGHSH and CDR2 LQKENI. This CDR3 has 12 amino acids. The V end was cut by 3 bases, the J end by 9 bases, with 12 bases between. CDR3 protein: CASSPSVFGQYF. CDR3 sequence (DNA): TGTGCCAGCTCACCGTCGGTCTTCGGGCAGTACTTC.

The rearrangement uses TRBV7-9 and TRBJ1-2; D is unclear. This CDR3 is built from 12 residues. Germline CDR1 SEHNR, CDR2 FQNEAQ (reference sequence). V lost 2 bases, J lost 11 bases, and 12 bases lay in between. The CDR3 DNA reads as TGTGCCAGCAGCTTAACAGAACAGAGGTACACCTTC. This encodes CASSLTEQRYTF.

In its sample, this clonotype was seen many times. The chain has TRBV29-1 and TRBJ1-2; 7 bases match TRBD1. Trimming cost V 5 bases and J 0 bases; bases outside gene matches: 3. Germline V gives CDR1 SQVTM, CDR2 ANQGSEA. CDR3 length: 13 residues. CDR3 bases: TGCAGCGTTTGGCAGGGGGCTAACTATGGCTACACCTTC. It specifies CSVWQGANYGYTF. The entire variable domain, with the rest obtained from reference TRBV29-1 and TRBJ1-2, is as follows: SAVISQKPSRDICQRGTSLTIQCQVDSQVTMMFWYRQQPGQSLTLIATANQGSEATYESGFVIDKFPISRPNLTFSTLTVSNMSPEDSSIYLCSVWQGANYGYTFGSGTRLTVV.

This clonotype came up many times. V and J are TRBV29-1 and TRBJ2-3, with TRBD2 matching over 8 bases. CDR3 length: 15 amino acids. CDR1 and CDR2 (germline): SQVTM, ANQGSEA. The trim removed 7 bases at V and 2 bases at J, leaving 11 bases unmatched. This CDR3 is CSGVLADYYTDTQYF. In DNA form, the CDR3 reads TGCAGCGGCGTACTAGCGGATTATTACACAGATACGCAGTATTTT.

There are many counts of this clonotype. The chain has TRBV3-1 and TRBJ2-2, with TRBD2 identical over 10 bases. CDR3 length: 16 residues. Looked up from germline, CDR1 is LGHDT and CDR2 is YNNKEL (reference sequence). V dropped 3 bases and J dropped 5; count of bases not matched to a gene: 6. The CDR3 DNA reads TGTGCCAGCAGCCATGAGCGGGAGGGCCCAACCGGGGAGCTGTTTTTT. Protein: CASSHEREGPTGELFF.

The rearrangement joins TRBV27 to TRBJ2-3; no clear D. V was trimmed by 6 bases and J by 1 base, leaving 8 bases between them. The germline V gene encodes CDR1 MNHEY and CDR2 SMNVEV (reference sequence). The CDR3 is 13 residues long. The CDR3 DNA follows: TGTGCCAGCAGGAGTTTCGGCACAGATACGCAGTATTTT. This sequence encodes CASRSFGTDTQYF.

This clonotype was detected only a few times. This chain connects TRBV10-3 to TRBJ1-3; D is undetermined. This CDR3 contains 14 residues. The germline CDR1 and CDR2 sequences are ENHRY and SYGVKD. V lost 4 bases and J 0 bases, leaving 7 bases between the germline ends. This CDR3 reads CAISGWDSGNTIYF. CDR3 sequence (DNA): TGTGCCATCAGTGGATGGGACTCTGGAAACACCATATATTTT.

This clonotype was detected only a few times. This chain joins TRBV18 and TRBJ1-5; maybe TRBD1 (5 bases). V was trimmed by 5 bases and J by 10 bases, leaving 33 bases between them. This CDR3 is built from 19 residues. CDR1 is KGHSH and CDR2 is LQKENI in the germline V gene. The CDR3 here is CASSSSTIGHTKGLRPQHF. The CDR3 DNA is TGTGCCAGCTCATCATCCACCATAGGACATACAAAAGGGTTACGACCCCAGCATTTT.

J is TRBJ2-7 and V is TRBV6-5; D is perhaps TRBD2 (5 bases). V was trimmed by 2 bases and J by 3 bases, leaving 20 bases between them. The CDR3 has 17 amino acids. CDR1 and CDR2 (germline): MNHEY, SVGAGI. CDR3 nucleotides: TGTGCCAGCAGTTACAGTCGGACGGGAATTTATAACTACGAGCAGTACTTC. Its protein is CASSYSRTGIYNYEQYF.

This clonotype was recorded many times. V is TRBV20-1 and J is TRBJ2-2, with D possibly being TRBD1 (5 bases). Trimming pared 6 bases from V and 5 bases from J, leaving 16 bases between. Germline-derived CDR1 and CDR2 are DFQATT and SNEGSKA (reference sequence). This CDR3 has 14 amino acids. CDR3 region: CSAQIRAVTGELFF. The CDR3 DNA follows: TGCAGTGCCCAAATCAGGGCTGTAACCGGGGAGCTGTTTTTT.

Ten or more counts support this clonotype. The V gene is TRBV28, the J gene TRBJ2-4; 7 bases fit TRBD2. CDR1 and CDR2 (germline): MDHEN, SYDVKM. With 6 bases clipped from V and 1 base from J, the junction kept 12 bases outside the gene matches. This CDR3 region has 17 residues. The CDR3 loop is CASRGLAAWGAKNIQYF. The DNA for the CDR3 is TGTGCCAGCAGAGGGCTAGCGGCATGGGGGGCCAAAAACATTCAGTACTTC.

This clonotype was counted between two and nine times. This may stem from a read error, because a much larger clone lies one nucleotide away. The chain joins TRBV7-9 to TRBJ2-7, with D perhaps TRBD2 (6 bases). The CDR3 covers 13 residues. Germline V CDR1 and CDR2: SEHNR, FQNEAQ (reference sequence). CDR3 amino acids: CASSLSGAYGQYF. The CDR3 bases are TGTGCCAGCAGCCTCTCGGGAGCCTACGGGCAGTACTTC.

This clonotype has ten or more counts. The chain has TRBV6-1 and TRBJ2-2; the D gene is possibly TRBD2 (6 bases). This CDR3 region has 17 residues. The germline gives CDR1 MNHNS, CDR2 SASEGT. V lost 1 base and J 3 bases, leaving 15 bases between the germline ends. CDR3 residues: CASSEGWRAIDTGELFF. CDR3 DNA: TGTGCCAGCAGTGAAGGGTGGAGGGCGATCGACACCGGGGAGCTGTTTTTT.

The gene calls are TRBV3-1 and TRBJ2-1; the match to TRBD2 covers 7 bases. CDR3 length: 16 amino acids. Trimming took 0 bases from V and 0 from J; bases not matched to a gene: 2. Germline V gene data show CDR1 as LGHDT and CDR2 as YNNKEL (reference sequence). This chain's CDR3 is CASSQDSGYSYNEQFF. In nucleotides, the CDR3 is TGTGCCAGCAGCCAAGATAGCGGGTACTCCTACAATGAGCAGTTCTTC.

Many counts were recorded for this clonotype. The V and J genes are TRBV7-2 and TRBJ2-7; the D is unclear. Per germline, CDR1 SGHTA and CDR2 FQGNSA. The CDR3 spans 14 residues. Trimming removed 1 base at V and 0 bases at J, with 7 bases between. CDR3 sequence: CASSLDGGSYEQYF. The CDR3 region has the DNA TGTGCCAGCAGCTTAGATGGCGGCTCCTACGAGCAGTACTTC. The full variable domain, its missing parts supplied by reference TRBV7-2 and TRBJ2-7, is GAGVSQSPSNKVTEKGKDVELRCDPISGHTALYWYRQSLGQGLEFLIYFQGNSAPDKSGLPSDRFSAERTGGSVSTLTIQRTQQEDSAVYLCASSLDGGSYEQYFGPGTRLTVT.

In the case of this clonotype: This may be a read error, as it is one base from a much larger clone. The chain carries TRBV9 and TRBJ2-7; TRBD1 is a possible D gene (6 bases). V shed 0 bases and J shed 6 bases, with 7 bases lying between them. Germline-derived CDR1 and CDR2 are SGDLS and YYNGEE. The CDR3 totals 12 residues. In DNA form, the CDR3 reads TGTGCCAGCAGCGTAGTAGGGGGCGAGCAGTACTTC. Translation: CASSVVGGEQYF.

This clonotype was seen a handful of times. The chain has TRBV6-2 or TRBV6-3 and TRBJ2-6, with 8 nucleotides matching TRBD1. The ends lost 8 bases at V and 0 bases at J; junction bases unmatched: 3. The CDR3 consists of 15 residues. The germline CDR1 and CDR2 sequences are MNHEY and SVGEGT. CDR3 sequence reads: CASGTGLSGANVLTF. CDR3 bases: TGTGCCAGCGGGACAGGTCTCTCTGGGGCCAACGTCCTGACTTTC.

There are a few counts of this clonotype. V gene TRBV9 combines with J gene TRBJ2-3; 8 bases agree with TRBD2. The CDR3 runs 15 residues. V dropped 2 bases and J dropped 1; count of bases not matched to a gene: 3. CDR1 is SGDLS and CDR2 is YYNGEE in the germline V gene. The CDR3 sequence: CASSVRAGGTDTQYF. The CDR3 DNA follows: TGTGCCAGCAGCGTTCGAGCGGGAGGCACAGATACGCAGTATTTT.

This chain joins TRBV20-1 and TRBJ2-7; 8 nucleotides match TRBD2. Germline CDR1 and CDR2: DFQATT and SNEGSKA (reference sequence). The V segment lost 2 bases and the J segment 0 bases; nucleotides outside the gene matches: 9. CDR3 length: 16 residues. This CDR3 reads CSARNPSREDSYEQYF. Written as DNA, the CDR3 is TGCAGTGCTAGAAACCCTTCGCGGGAGGACTCCTACGAGCAGTACTTC.

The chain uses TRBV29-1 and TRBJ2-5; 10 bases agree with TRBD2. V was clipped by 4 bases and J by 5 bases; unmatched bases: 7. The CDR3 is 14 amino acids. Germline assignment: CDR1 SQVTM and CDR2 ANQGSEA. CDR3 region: CSVGVAGGPETQYF. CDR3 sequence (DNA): TGCAGCGTTGGGGTAGCGGGAGGTCCGGAGACCCAGTACTTC.

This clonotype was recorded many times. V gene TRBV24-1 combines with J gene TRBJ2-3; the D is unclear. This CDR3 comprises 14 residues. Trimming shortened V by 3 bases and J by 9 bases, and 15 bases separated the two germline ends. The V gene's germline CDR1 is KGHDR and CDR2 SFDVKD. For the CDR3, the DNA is TGTGCCACCAGTGATACCGGACGGCTGTCCACGCAGTATTTT. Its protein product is CATSDTGRLSTQYF.

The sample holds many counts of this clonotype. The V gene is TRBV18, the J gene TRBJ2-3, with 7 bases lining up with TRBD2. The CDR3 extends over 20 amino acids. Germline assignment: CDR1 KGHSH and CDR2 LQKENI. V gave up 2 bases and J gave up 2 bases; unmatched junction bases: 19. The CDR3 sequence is CASSPYPSGVTAGSTDTQYF. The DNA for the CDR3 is TGTGCCAGCTCACCATACCCTAGCGGCGTCACGGCAGGTTCCACAGATACGCAGTATTTT. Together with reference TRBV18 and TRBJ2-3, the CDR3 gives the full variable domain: NAGVMQNPRHLVRRRGQEARLRCSPMKGHSHVYWYRQLPEEGLKFMVYLQKENIIDESGMPKERFSAEFPKEGPSILRIQQVVRGDSAAYFCASSPYPSGVTAGSTDTQYFGPGTRLTVL.